A selection of T cell receptor beta chains follows, all from one sample in a study of T cells after yellow fever vaccination. TCRdb re-called the 5' RACE reads through MiXCR, storing one row per CDR3 protein. The sample contains 610,000 or so distinct CDR3 sequences, roughly an eighth of which appear only once. Sample: PBMCs, taken on the day of the yellow fever booster vaccination. The receptors here all came from a man between 25 and 39 years old who received the YFV17D yellow fever vaccine. Each CDR3 is given with its conserved first and last residue. The D gene is left open where the match is weak. Clone size is stated in some rows and not others, as once, few, many or a class when expanded.

size	J	D	V	DNA	CDR3
-	TRBJ1-1	TRBD1	TRBV11-2	TGTGCCAGCAGCTTAGTGAGGACAGGTTACACTGAAGCTTTCTTT	CASSLVRTGYTEAFF
many	TRBJ2-2	-	TRBV9	TGTGCCAGCAGCGTAGGTCTATCGAGGGGGACCGGGGAGCTGTTTTTT	CASSVGLSRGTGELFF
-	TRBJ1-3	-	TRBV29-1	TGCAGCGTGATCCAGGGGACTGGAAACACCATATATTTT	CSVIQGTGNTIYF
few	TRBJ2-1	-	TRBV18	TGTGCCAGCTCACCATTACCTGGGACCTACAATGAGCAGTTCTTC	CASSPLPGTYNEQFF
-	TRBJ2-7	TRBD1	TRBV20-1	TGCAGTGCTACGGACAGGGGAAAGTACGAGCAGTACTTC	CSATDRGKYEQYF
few	TRBJ2-1	TRBD1	TRBV10-1	TGCGCCAGCAGTCCGGACAGGGTTGGGCAGTTCTTC	CASSPDRVGQFF
few	TRBJ1-2	-	TRBV2	TGTGCCAGCAGTGTCCGCCTCTATGGCTACACCTTC	CASSVRLYGYTF
few	TRBJ2-7	-	TRBV18	TGTGCCAGCTCATCCGGGACACCCTACGAGCAGTACTTC	CASSSGTPYEQYF
-	TRBJ2-3	TRBD1	TRBV5-4	TGTGCCAGCAGATCGCCACAGGGGGGTACGCAGTATTTT	CASRSPQGGTQYF
-	TRBJ1-5	TRBD1	TRBV18	TGTGCCAGCTCACCCCTCGGGACAGGGAACAATCAGCCCCAGCATTTT	CASSPLGTGNNQPQHF
few	TRBJ2-1	TRBD2	TRBV20-1	TGCAGTGCTAGCTTAGCGGGAGCTTTCTGGGGTTTTGGTGAGCAGTTCTTC	CSASLAGAFWGFGEQFF
few	TRBJ2-5	-	TRBV12-3/TRBV12-4	TGTGCCAGCAGTTGGGCGGGGTCCGCGGAGACCCAGTACTTC	CASSWAGSAETQYF
few	TRBJ2-7	TRBD1	TRBV6-2/TRBV6-3	TGTGCCAGGGACCAATCGCCTCCAAAGGGGACAGGGGGCGGAAGATACGAGCAGTACTTC	CARDQSPPKGTGGGRYEQYF
few	TRBJ2-5	-	TRBV5-1	TGCGCCAGCAGCGCCGGACACGGACAAGAGACCCAGTACTTC	CASSAGHGQETQYF
-	TRBJ2-1	TRBD2	TRBV20-1	TGCAGTGCTAGTGGCCCCACTAGCGGGTGGAATGAGCAGTTCTTC	CSASGPTSGWNEQFF
-	TRBJ2-2	-	TRBV19	TGTGCCAGTAGTATCACCCTAGAACCCACCGGGGAGCTGTTTTTT	CASSITLEPTGELFF
-	TRBJ1-2	TRBD1	TRBV29-1	TGCAGCGTTACCGCAGGGGGCGCTTATGGCTACACCTTC	CSVTAGGAYGYTF
-	TRBJ2-1	-	TRBV6-5	TGTGCCAGCAGTTACTCGTTCGCGGTTTCGGGTGAGCAGTTCTTC	CASSYSFAVSGEQFF
-	TRBJ1-1	-	TRBV21-1	TGTGCCAGCAGCAAAAAGTTACGAGACACTGAAGCTTTCTTT	CASSKKLRDTEAFF
-	TRBJ2-3	-	TRBV7-6	TGTGCCAGCAGCTTAAATGCCCTAAGCACAGATACGCAGTATTTT	CASSLNALSTDTQYF
-	TRBJ2-3	TRBD2	TRBV5-1	TGCGCCAGCAGCCAGACTAGCGGGAGAAGCACAGATACGCAGTATTTT	CASSQTSGRSTDTQYF
-	TRBJ2-2	-	TRBV7-2	TGTGCCAGCAGCTTACATCCCCCAGCCGGGGAGCTGTTTTTT	CASSLHPPAGELFF
-	TRBJ2-1	-	TRBV7-3	TGTGCCAGCAGCCCAAAGGGCTTC	CASSPKGF
few	TRBJ2-1	TRBD1	TRBV12-3/TRBV12-4	TGTGCCAGCGCGCAGGGGGCGGTATATGAGCAGTTCTTC	CASAQGAVYEQFF
few	TRBJ2-1	TRBD2	TRBV6-5	TGTGCCAGCAGTTATTTACTAGCGGGAGAACGGGATGAGCAGTTCTTC	CASSYLLAGERDEQFF
few	TRBJ2-3	-	TRBV20-1	TGCAGTGCTAGGTGGGGCACAGATACGCAGTATTTT	CSARWGTDTQYF
-	TRBJ2-5	-	TRBV20-1	TGCAGTGCTCCCCGTAGGGCCGGGAGACAAGAGACCCAGTACTTC	CSAPRRAGRQETQYF
few	TRBJ2-1	TRBD2	TRBV20-1	TGCAGTGCTAGAAAGAACCTAGCGGGAGATTACAATGAGCAGTTCTTC	CSARKNLAGDYNEQFF
-	TRBJ2-7	-	TRBV20-1	TGCAGTGCTCCGACTGGGGGGGCAGAGGAGCAGTACTTC	CSAPTGGAEEQYF
few	TRBJ2-1	TRBD2	TRBV30	TGTGCCTGGAGCCTTTCGGGACTAGCGAACTACAATGAGCAGTTCTTC	CAWSLSGLANYNEQFF
once	TRBJ2-1	-	TRBV20-1	TGCAGTGCTAGAGACCCAGGTCGGGAGCAGTTCTTC	CSARDPGREQFF
few	TRBJ2-2	TRBD1	TRBV20-1	TGCAGTGCCGAGGTGTACGAACGGACAGGGATCACCGGGGAGCTGTTTTTT	CSAEVYERTGITGELFF
-	TRBJ1-6	-	TRBV27	TGTGCCAGCAGTTTTGGGGGACCGGGAGCATCACCCCTCCACTTT	CASSFGGPGASPLHF
many	TRBJ2-3	-	TRBV18	TGTGCCAGCTCTGACAACACAGATACGCAGTATTTT	CASSDNTDTQYF
few	TRBJ1-1	-	TRBV7-2	TGTGCCAGCTCGGCCTACGGACAGAAGAACACTGAAGCTTTCTTT	CASSAYGQKNTEAFF
many	TRBJ2-5	-	TRBV29-1	TGCAGCGTTGGGTTGGGTCATGGGACCCAGTACTTC	CSVGLGHGTQYF
-	TRBJ2-1	TRBD1	TRBV20-1	TGCTGCGCTAGACCTTGGGGCTCGGGACAGTACAATGAGCAGTTCTTC	CCARPWGSGQYNEQFF
many	TRBJ2-3	-	TRBV7-6	TGTGCCAGCAGCCAGGGAGCGGGGACATATGGGGATACGCAGTATTTT	CASSQGAGTYGDTQYF
-	TRBJ2-2	-	TRBV29-1	TGCAGCGCTGGAGAATCCCTAACAACCGGGGAGCTGTTTTTT	CSAGESLTTGELFF
many	TRBJ2-5	-	TRBV12-3/TRBV12-4	TGTGCCAGCAGTTTATCACTAGCCCAAGGGGAGACCCAGTACTTC	CASSLSLAQGETQYF
-	TRBJ2-5	TRBD2	TRBV5-1	TGCGCCAGCAGCCCGAGAACTAGCGGGAGGGCGTGGGAGACCCAGTACTTC	CASSPRTSGRAWETQYF
-	TRBJ2-7	-	TRBV7-9	TGTGCCAGCAGCCCCCACGAGCTCGCCTACGAGCAGTACTTC	CASSPHELAYEQYF
few	TRBJ1-2	-	TRBV6-2/TRBV6-3	TGTGCCAGCACTTCGGTCGGTGGCTACACCTTC	CASTSVGGYTF
few	TRBJ2-5	-	TRBV11-2	TGTGCCAGCAGTAAGGGGAGACGGGGAGAGACCCAGTACTTC	CASSKGRRGETQYF
-	TRBJ2-3	-	TRBV5-1	TGCGCCAGCAGCTTAGACACCGGGACAACAGCAGCAGATACGCAGTATTTT	CASSLDTGTTAADTQYF
-	TRBJ1-1	-	TRBV7-2	TGTGCCAGCAGCTTAATCAGGGGAGACACTGAAGCTTTCTTT	CASSLIRGDTEAFF
-	TRBJ1-5	TRBD1	TRBV18	TGTGCCAGCTCACAAAAACCCGGACAGGGGGCACTTCAGCCCCAGCATTTT	CASSQKPGQGALQPQHF
-	TRBJ2-7	-	TRBV12-3/TRBV12-4	TGTGCCAGCAGTGGACCGGGCTACGAGCAGTACTTC	CASSGPGYEQYF
-	TRBJ1-1	TRBD1	TRBV7-9	TGTGCCAGCAGCCTACAGGGGTTCGAAACTGAAGCTTTCTTT	CASSLQGFETEAFF
many	TRBJ2-1	TRBD2	TRBV20-1	TGCAGTGCTGCTAGCGGGAGGGCGTACAATGAGCAGTTCTTC	CSAASGRAYNEQFF
few	TRBJ1-4	-	TRBV28	TGTGCCAGCAGCCCCCTAGGGGGGCTGTGGGGTGAAAAACTGTTTTTT	CASSPLGGLWGEKLFF
-	TRBJ2-1	-	TRBV27	TGTGCCAGCAGGGACAGACGGGGACTGATATACAATGAGCAGTTCTTC	CASRDRRGLIYNEQFF
many	TRBJ2-5	TRBD2	TRBV29-1	TGCGGGTCGAGCGGGAGTCTGCAAGAGACCCAGTACTTC	CGSSGSLQETQYF
-	TRBJ2-3	-	TRBV20-1	TGCAGTGCTTCTAGAGGCTCGGTCTCCACAGATACGCAGTATTTT	CSASRGSVSTDTQYF